The T cell receptor beta chain under discussion was sequenced for a study of T cell changes during pregnancy in multiple sclerosis. This clone was recorded once. Per germline, CDR1 LNHDA and CDR2 SQIVND (reference sequence). J gave up 0 bases and V 5 bases, and 11 bases lay outside the gene matches. The CDR3 loop spans 18 amino acids. Sequencing was performed with immunoSEQ multiplex PCR; in TCRdb, only in-frame clones are kept and a portion is missing. The table includes approximately 52,000 clones, roughly 90% detected once. Sequencing was performed on CD4+ T cells from peripheral blood mononuclear cells, taken after pregnancy. This chain joins TRBV19 and TRBJ2-4; 9 bases agree with TRBD2. The receptor was isolated from a female donor with multiple sclerosis, enrolled in a pregnancy study. The CDR3 bases are TGTGCCAGTAGTCCGAGCCCCGGACTAGCGAAAGCCAAAAACATTCAGTACTTC. This gives the protein CASSPSPGLAKAKNIQYF.